The rows below give T cell receptor beta chains drawn from one sample of a study of identical twins' blood T cells. TCRdb used MiXCR to reprocess the 5' RACE reads, holding one entry per CDR3 protein. Among hundreds of thousands of distinct CDR3 sequences, about 28% were seen once, and the ten largest hold around 5.6%. Sequencing was carried out using PBMCs. These receptors all come from a woman aged 18 to 50 in good health. CDR3s include the opening cysteine and the closing phenylalanine or tryptophan. Each record gives: D gene, J gene, CDR3 length, clone size, V gene, CDR3 DNA, CDR3 protein. The D gene is left open where the match is weak. Clone size is given for some rows only: seen once, a few or many times, or a class if the clone is expanded.

>TRBD1|TRBJ1-2|16|NA|TRBV20-1
TGCAGTGCTAGAGATCTTTTAGACAGGGAGCGGTATGGCTACACCTTC
CSARDLLDRERYGYTF
>NA|TRBJ1-2|13|NA|TRBV3-1
TGTGCCAGCAGCCTTTGGGTGAAAGAAGGCTACACCTTC
CASSLWVKEGYTF
>NA|TRBJ1-1|14|NA|TRBV7-9
TGTGCCAGCAGCTTGCGGGGAGCGTACACTGAAGCTTTCTTT
CASSLRGAYTEAFF
>NA|TRBJ1-6|8|NA|TRBV20-1
TGCAGTGCTACACCCCTCCACTTT
CSATPLHF
>NA|TRBJ2-3|15|NA|TRBV20-1
TGCAGTGCTTTCCCCGGGACGGACTACACAGATACGCAGTATTTT
CSAFPGTDYTDTQYF
>NA|TRBJ2-3|18|NA|TRBV7-9
TGTGCCAGCAGCTTAGGGGGTCAATTATTCCAGAACACAGATACGCAGTATTTT
CASSLGGQLFQNTDTQYF
>NA|TRBJ2-3|18|few|TRBV12-5
TGTGCTAGTGGTTTGATTACGGACGGGACCCCAAGGTGGGATACGCAGTATTTT
CASGLITDGTPRWDTQYF
>NA|TRBJ1-1|13|NA|TRBV10-2
TGCGCCAGCAGTGAGGAAGGGAAATTTTTTGCTTTCTTT
CASSEEGKFFAFF
>TRBD2|TRBJ2-1|16|few|TRBV20-1
TGCAGTGCTAGAGCCCCGCTAGCGGGGGATCACAATGAGCAGTTCTTC
CSARAPLAGDHNEQFF
>NA|TRBJ2-1|14|few|TRBV20-1
TGCAGTGCTAGAAAGGGGGGGTTTATTAATGAGCAGTTCTTC
CSARKGGFINEQFF